Presented here are 18 T cell receptor beta chains from one specimen sequenced in a study of T and B cells in COVID-19 patients. TRB was amplified from roughly 250-500 ng of blood genomic DNA. TRB rearrangements were amplified by multiplex PCR with BIOMED2 TRB-A/B primers. One entry per CDR3 protein, called by TCRdb with MiXCR from the multiplex PCR reads. The sample lists more than 7,500 distinct CDR3 sequences, roughly 31% occurring once. The sequencing sample was made of blood. The receptors here all came from a human donor with active COVID-19.

This chain connects TRBV5-6 to TRBJ2-5, with D possibly being TRBD2 (6 bases). V lost 0 bases and J 4 bases, leaving 13 bases between the germline ends. This CDR3 has 15 amino acids. CDR1 and CDR2 (germline): SGHDT, YYEEEE. The CDR3 sequence is CASSLAGGPRETQYF. As DNA, the CDR3 is TGTGCCAGCAGCTTGGCCGGGGGTCCCCGAGAGACCCAGTACTTC.

Sample share makes this clonotype medium-sized. The J gene is TRBJ1-5, the V gene TRBV19; D may be TRBD1 (6 bases). This CDR3 is built from 15 residues. Germline CDR1 is LNHDA and CDR2 is SQIVND (reference sequence). Trimming removed 1 base at V and 7 bases at J, with 14 bases between. CDR3 loop: CASSIVNRVGQPQHF. The CDR3 DNA follows: TGTGCCAGTAGTATAGTAAACAGGGTGGGACAGCCCCAGCATTTT.

This clonotype is classed as medium-sized. The V call is TRBV18, the J call TRBJ1-6; D unclear. From germline, CDR1 is KGHSH and CDR2 LQKENI. V lost 3 bases, J lost 7 bases, and 4 bases lay in between. The CDR3 runs 12 residues. CDR3: CASSPSNSPLHF. In nucleotides, the CDR3 is TGTGCCAGCTCACCCTCGAATTCACCCCTCCACTTT.

By share, this clonotype ranks as medium-sized (0.01 to 0.1%). The chain employs TRBV19 and TRBJ2-3; 7 bases fit TRBD1. This CDR3 comprises 16 residues. The V gene end was trimmed by 3 bases and the J gene end by 1 base; junction bases not matched to a gene: 7. Looked up from germline, CDR1 is LNHDA and CDR2 is SQIVND (reference sequence). The CDR3 here is CASSILGGYRTDTQYF. CDR3 nucleotides: TGTGCCAGTAGTATTTTAGGGGGCTACCGCACAGATACGCAGTATTTT.

This clonotype is judged medium-sized (0.01 to 0.1%). V gene TRBV18 combines with J gene TRBJ2-3; D gene unclear. The germline CDR1 and CDR2 sequences are KGHSH and LQKENI. V gave up 3 bases and J gave up 4 bases, with 14 bases separating them. The CDR3 is 15 amino acids. The CDR3 loop is CASSPERGSSDTQYF. Here the CDR3 DNA reads TGTGCCAGCTCACCGGAGCGTGGGTCTTCAGATACGCAGTATTTT.

This clonotype is medium-sized by share. CDR3 protein: CASSEGSTDTQYF. The CDR3, as DNA: TGTGCCAGCAGTGAGGGGAGCACAGATACGCAGTATTTT. This rearrangement joins TRBV6-5 to TRBJ2-3; D tentatively reads TRBD1 or TRBD2 (5 bases each). Germline-derived CDR1 and CDR2 are MNHEY and SVGAGI. V was cut by 5 bases and J by 0 bases, with 6 bases left in between. This CDR3 is 13 amino acids long.

This clonotype qualifies as medium-sized. The CDR3 loop reads CASIRDEQYV. CDR3 DNA: TGTGCCAGTATTCGCGACGAGCAGTACGTC. The chain joins TRBV19 to TRBJ2-7; D gene uncertain. V was cut by 7 bases and J by 5 bases, with 6 bases left in between. The CDR3 runs to 10 residues. Per the germline V gene, CDR1 is LNHDA and CDR2 is SQIVND (reference sequence).

The chain carries TRBV12-3 or TRBV12-4 and TRBJ1-5, with 9 bases matching TRBD1. The CDR3 covers 15 residues. Trimming cost V 6 bases and J 3 bases; bases outside gene matches: 6. CDR3 nucleotide sequence: TGTGCCAGCAGCCCACAGGGGGCGTCCAATCAGCCCCAGCATTTT. It translates to CASSPQGASNQPQHF.

In regard to this clonotype: Being one base from a much bigger clone, this may be a read error. The chain carries TRBV29-1 and TRBJ2-3; D tentatively fits TRBD1 or TRBD2 (7 bases each). This CDR3 has 14 amino acids. Deletions cut 8 bases from V and 1 base from J, with 16 bases between. Germline lookup yields CDR1 SQVTM and CDR2 ANQGSEA. The CDR3 reads CSRGGGTGTDTQYF. The CDR3 coding sequence is TGCAGCAGGGGGGGGGGGACAGGCACAGATACGCAGTATTTT.

This clonotype turned up a few times. This sequence joins TRBV27 and TRBJ1-5; D not certain. In germline, CDR1 is MNHEY, CDR2 SMNVEV (reference sequence). V was shortened by 2 bases and J by 5 bases, with 16 bases between the two germline ends. The CDR3 spans 16 residues. CDR3 nucleotide sequence: TGTGCCAGCAGTTTAAGCAGTAACACGGGATATCAGCCCCAGCATTTT. Protein product: CASSLSSNTGYQPQHF.

This clonotype was found a few times. The CDR3 sequence: CASSYSGGQTPETQYF. Written as DNA, the CDR3 is TGTGCCAGCAGTTACAGCGGGGGACAAACCCCGGAGACCCAGTACTTC. The V and J genes are TRBV6-5 and TRBJ2-5; 8 positions agree with TRBD2. The CDR3 covers 16 residues. Germline V gene lookup returns CDR1 MNHEY and CDR2 SVGAGI. Germline trimming cut 2 bases from V and 5 bases from J; bases unmatched to any gene: 10.

In its sample, this clonotype ranks as medium-sized. The chain employs TRBV19 and TRBJ2-5; D gene unclear. Trimming removed 4 bases at V and 2 bases at J, with 14 bases between. Germline V gene lookup returns CDR1 LNHDA and CDR2 SQIVND (reference sequence). CDR3 length: 15 residues. The CDR3 nucleotides are TGTGCCAGTAGTACGACCAACCGCTTACAAGAGACCCAGTACTTC. It translates to CASSTTNRLQETQYF.

By frequency in the sample, this clonotype is medium-sized (0.01 to 0.1%). The V call is TRBV6-5, the J call TRBJ2-7, with D tentatively TRBD1 (7 bases). Deletions cut 6 bases from V and 6 bases from J, with 15 bases between. The length of the CDR3 is 13 residues. CDR1 MNHEY and CDR2 SVGAGI come from the germline V gene. CDR3 in DNA: TGTGCCAGCAGACTGAGGAGGGACAGCGAGCAGTACTTC. As protein: CASRLRRDSEQYF.

The chain joins TRBV7-2 to TRBJ1-5; D uncertain. CDR3 length equals 13 residues. The germline V gene has CDR1 SGHTA and CDR2 FQGNSA. Trimming took off 5 bases at V and 10 bases at J, with 15 bases between the two ends. CDR3 loop: CASSRETISPQHF. CDR3 nucleotides: TGTGCCAGCAGCCGAGAAACAATCAGCCCCCAGCATTTT.

This clonotype is labeled medium-sized. The chain joins TRBV29-1 to TRBJ2-5, with 14 positions matching TRBD2. The CDR3 covers 13 residues. V was pared by 5 bases and J by 14 bases, with 10 bases of the junction left unmatched. Germline CDR1 and CDR2: SQVTM and ANQGSEA. This CDR3 reads CSVNSGTSGSNYF. The CDR3 nucleotides read TGCAGCGTTAACTCCGGGACTAGCGGGAGTAATTACTTC.

Worth noting for this clonotype: A much bigger clone sits one base away, suggesting this may be a read error. The rearrangement links TRBV19 to TRBJ1-5; D call uncertain. Germline V gene data show CDR1 as LNHDA and CDR2 as SQIVND (reference sequence). Trimming shortened V by 1 base and J by 7 bases, and 8 bases separated the two germline ends. This CDR3 is 13 amino acids long. CDR3 sequence reads: CASSIAVFQPQHF. Here the CDR3 DNA reads TGTGCCAGTAGTATAGCGGTCTTCCAGCCCCAGCATTTT.

Points on this clonotype: A junction boundary mismatches the germline segment, possibly from a read error. The chain uses TRBV5-6 and TRBJ2-5; 12 bases agree with TRBD2. In germline, CDR1 is SGHDT, CDR2 YYEEEE. The CDR3 is 16 residues long. The DNA for the CDR3 is TGCGCCAGCAGCCCCGGACTAGCGGGGCCCCCAGAGACCCAGTACTTC. Its translation is CASSPGLAGPPETQYF.

Relative to its sample, this clonotype is medium-sized (0.01 to 0.1%). The chain's CDR3 is CASSLSEATYNEQFF. The CDR3 DNA is TGTGCCAGCAGCCTGAGTGAGGCTACCTACAATGAGCAGTTCTTC. This rearrangement joins TRBV6-6 to TRBJ2-1; D remains ambiguous. The V gene's germline CDR1 is MNHNY and CDR2 SVGAGI (reference sequence). This CDR3 is 15 amino acids long. The V gene lost 6 bases and the J gene lost 2 bases, with 14 bases spanning the gap.